The sequence of this T cell receptor (beta chain) was determined in a study of blood T cell repertoires in COVID-19. Study in general: There were acute and convalescent COVID-19 samples, and they came from the United States, Italy and Spain. PBMCs, B-cell-depleted T cells, or T cells were the source of the cDNA or gDNA that made up the material.

As handled by the study authors: Amplification with reference gene primers provided the estimates of nucleated cell counts. Data came from immunoSEQ multiplex PCR; TCRdb stores just in-frame clones and leaves some out. V and J calls and clone size are copied from that table; D and trimming were computed from the DNA. The table records almost 50,000 clones, about 88% of them present only once. V shed 6 bases, J shed 2 bases, and the junction held 3 bases outside the gene matches. Germline V lookup: CDR1 MNHEY, CDR2 SVGAGI. The CDR3 has 15 residues. The chain recombines TRBV6-5 with TRBJ2-6, with TRBD2 matching 8 bases. The sequence was obtained from a human donor in a cohort sampled during active COVID-19. Sample: peripheral blood. CDR3: CASRTAGAGANVLTF. CDR3 bases: TGTGCCAGCAGGACAGCGGGAGCTGGGGCCAACGTCCTGACTTTC.